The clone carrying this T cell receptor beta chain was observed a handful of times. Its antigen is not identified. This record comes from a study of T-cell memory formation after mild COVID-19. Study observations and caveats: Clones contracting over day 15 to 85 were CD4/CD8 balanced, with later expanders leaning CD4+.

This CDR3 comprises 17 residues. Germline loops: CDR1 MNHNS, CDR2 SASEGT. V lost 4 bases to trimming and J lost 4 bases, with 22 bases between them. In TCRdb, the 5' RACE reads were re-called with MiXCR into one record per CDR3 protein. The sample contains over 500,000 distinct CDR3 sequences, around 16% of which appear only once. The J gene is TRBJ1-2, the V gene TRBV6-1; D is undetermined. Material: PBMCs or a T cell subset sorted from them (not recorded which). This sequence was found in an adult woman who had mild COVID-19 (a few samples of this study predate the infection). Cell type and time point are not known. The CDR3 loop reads CASSGNGRALDGYGYTF. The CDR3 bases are TGTGCCAGCAGTGGAAACGGCCGGGCCTTGGATGGCTATGGCTACACCTTC.